This TCR beta chain was captured by sequencing in a study of shared clonotypes between healthy human individuals. The study's findings and limits: On the whole, naive subsets had larger estimated richness than memory subsets had.

With respect to this clone: Its antigen is not identified.

Naive CD45RA+ and memory CD45RA-negative subsets were split from CD4+ cells. Per the original data handling: Without quality scores, immunoSEQ junctional reads could not be filtered like full-length reads. Only in-frame clones appear in the TCRdb table, and some are missing; sequencing was by immunoSEQ multiplex PCR. For V, J and clone size, that table is used; D and trimming come from the DNA. The sample contains 2,500,000 or so clones, roughly nine tenths of which appear only once. Trimming at V came to 6 bases and at J to 9 bases, leaving 11 bases not matched to a gene. CDR1 SNHLY and CDR2 FYNNEI come from the germline V gene. CDR3 size: 15 residues.

This chain connects TRBV2 to TRBJ2-5, with 12 nucleotides matching TRBD2. The clonotype comes from a man younger than 35 in good health. The sequencing input was naive CD4+ T cells sorted from blood. As to subset: CD45RA+ positively selected. CDR3 sequence: CASSPRTSGDVAQYF. In nucleotides, the CDR3 is TGTGCCAGCAGCCCGAGGACTAGCGGGGACGTGGCCCAGTACTTC.